The present TCR beta chain was sequenced within a study of cytomegalovirus exposure and HLA in healthy donors. About the study: The roughly 120 validation repertoires matched the roughly 670 first-cohort repertoires in platform, a later analysis reported. Study-wide results and limits: High specificity and sensitivity for cytomegalovirus status were reported for the classifier.

On this clone itself: Its antigen is not known. One end of the junction fails to match germline, which may point to a read error.

The table came from immunoSEQ multiplex PCR; TCRdb's copy has only in-frame clones and leaves some out. The repertoire has under 200,000 clones, about 96% of them found once; the top ten carry around 0.9%. This receptor was obtained from a woman aged 18-29 years in good health and CMV-seronegative. The sample comprised PBMCs.

The CDR3, as DNA: TGCGCCAGCAGCCCAGGGTGGATGCAGATGAACAGTGAAGCTTTCTTT. This sequence encodes CASSPGWMQMNSEAFF. The V and J genes are TRBV4-1 and TRBJ1-1; D might be TRBD1 (5 bases). Germline V gene sequence: CDR1 MGHRA, CDR2 YSYEKL. The CDR3 length is 16 residues.